This T cell receptor beta chain was obtained from a study of blood T cell repertoires in COVID-19. Recovered Cohort 3 donors showed two negative PCRs, clearance, or symptom resolution. With 3 bases clipped from V and 0 bases from J, the junction kept 1 base outside the gene matches. The CDR3 is 15 residues long. Germline lookup yields CDR1 MGHRA and CDR2 YSYEKL. Only in-frame clones appear in the TCRdb table, and some are missing; sequencing was by immunoSEQ multiplex PCR. The sample has 160,000 or so clones, 75% to 85% seen once. V and J are TRBV4-1 and TRBJ1-1, with TRBD1 matching 10 bases. The receptor comes from a man aged 35-49 years who had recovered from COVID-19. Source material: PBMCs or T cells enriched from blood (not recorded which). In DNA, the CDR3 is TGCGCCAGCAGCCAGGGGACAGGGGTGAACACTGAAGCTTTCTTT. It translates to CASSQGTGVNTEAFF.